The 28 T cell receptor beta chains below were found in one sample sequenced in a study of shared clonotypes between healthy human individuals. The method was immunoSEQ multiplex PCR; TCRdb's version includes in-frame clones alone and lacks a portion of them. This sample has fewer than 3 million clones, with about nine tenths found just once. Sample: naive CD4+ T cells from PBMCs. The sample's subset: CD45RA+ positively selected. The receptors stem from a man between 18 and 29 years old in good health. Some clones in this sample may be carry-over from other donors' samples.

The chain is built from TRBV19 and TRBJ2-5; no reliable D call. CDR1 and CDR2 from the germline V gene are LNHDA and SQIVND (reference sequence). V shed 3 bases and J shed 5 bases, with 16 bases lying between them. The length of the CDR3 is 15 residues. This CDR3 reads CASSIPGLGKETQYF. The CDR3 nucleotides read TGTGCCAGTAGTATTCCCGGCCTGGGAAAGGAGACCCAGTACTTC. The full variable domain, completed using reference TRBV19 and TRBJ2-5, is DGGITQSPKYLFRKEGQNVTLSCEQNLNHDAMYWYRQDPGQGLRLIYYSQIVNDFQKGDIAEGYSVSREKKESFPLTVTSAQKNPTAFYLCASSIPGLGKETQYFGPGTRLLVL.

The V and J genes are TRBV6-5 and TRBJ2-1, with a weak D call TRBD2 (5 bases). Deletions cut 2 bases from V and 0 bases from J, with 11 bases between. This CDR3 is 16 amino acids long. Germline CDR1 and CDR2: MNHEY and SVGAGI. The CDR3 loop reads CASSYSVSASYNEQFF. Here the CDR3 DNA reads TGTGCCAGCAGTTACAGTGTTAGCGCCTCCTACAATGAGCAGTTCTTC.

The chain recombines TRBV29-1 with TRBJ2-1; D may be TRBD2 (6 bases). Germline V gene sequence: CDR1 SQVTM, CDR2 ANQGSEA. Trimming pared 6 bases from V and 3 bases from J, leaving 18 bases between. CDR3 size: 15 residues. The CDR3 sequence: CSVGGFGVNYNEQFF. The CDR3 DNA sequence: TGCAGCGTGGGGGGTTTTGGCGTCAACTACAATGAGCAGTTCTTC.

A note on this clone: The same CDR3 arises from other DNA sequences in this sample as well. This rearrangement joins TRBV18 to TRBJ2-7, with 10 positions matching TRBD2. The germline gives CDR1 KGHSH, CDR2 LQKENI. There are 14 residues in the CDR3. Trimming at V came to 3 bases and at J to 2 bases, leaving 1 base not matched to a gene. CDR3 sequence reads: CASSPGLAPYEQYF. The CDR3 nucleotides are TGTGCCAGCTCACCGGGACTAGCGCCCTACGAGCAGTACTTC.

The CDR3 bases are TGTGCCAGCAGGCCCGGGACCACATCCTACGAGCAGTACTTC. It translates to CASRPGTTSYEQYF. This chain connects TRBV28 to TRBJ2-7; D is perhaps TRBD1 or TRBD2 (5 bases each). Germline loops: CDR1 MDHEN, CDR2 SYDVKM. This CDR3 comprises 14 residues. V was cut by 6 bases and J by 1 base, with 13 bases left in between.

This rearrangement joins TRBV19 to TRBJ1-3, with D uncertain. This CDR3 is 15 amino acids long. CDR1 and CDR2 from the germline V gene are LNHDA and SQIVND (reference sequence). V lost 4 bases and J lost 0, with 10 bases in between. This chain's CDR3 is CASSRYGFSGNTIYF. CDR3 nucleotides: TGTGCCAGTAGTAGATACGGTTTCTCTGGAAACACCATATATTTT.

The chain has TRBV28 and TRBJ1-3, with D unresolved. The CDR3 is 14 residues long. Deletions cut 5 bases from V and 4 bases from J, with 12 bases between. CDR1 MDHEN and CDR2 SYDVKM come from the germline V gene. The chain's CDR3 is CASSRNDGGNTIYF. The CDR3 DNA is TGTGCCAGCAGTCGGAACGATGGAGGAAACACCATATATTTT.

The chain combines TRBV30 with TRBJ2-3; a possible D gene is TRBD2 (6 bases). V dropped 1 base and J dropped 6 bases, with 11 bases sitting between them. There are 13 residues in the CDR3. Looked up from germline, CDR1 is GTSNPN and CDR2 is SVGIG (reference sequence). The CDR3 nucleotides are TGTGCCTGGAGTGGGGTGACTAGGGATACGCAGTATTTT. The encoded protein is CAWSGVTRDTQYF.

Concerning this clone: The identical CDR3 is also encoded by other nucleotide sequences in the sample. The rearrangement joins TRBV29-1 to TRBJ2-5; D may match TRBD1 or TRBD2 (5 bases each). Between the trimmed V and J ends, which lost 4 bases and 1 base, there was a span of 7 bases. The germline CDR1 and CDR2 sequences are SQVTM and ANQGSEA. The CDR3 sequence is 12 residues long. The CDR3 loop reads CSVVRGQETQYF. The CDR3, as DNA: TGCAGCGTTGTGAGGGGCCAAGAGACCCAGTACTTC. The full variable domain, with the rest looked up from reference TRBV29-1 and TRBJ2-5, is SAVISQKPSRDICQRGTSLTIQCQVDSQVTMMFWYRQQPGQSLTLIATANQGSEATYESGFVIDKFPISRPNLTFSTLTVSNMSPEDSSIYLCSVVRGQETQYFGPGTRLLVL.

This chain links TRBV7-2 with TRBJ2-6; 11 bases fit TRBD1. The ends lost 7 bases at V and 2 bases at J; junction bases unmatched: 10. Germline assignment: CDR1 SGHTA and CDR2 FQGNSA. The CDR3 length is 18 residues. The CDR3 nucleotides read TGTGCCAGCACCTTCCGGGACAGGGGGATAGCTGGGGCCAACGTCCTGACTTTC. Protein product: CASTFRDRGIAGANVLTF. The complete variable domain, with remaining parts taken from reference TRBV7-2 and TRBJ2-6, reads GAGVSQSPSNKVTEKGKDVELRCDPISGHTALYWYRQSLGQGLEFLIYFQGNSAPDKSGLPSDRFSAERTGGSVSTLTIQRTQQEDSAVYLCASTFRDRGIAGANVLTFGAGSRLTVL.

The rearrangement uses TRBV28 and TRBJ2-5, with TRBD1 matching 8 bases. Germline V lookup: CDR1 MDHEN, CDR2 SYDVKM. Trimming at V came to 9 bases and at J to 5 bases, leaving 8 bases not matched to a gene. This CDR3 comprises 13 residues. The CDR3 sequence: CASGTGSRETQYF. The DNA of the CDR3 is TGTGCCAGTGGGACAGGCAGTAGGGAGACCCAGTACTTC.

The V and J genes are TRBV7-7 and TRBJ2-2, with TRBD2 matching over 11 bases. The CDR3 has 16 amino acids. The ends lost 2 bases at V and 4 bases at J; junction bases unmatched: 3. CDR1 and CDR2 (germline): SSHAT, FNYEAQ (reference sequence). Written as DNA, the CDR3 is TGTGCCAGCAGCTTACTAGCGGGAGGAGCCACCGGGGAGCTGTTTTTT. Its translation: CASSLLAGGATGELFF.

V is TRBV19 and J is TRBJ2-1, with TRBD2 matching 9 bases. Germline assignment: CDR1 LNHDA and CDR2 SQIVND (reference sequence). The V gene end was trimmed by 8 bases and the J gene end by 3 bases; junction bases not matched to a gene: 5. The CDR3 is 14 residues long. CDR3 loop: CASDSGSFYNEQFF. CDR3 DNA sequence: TGTGCCAGTGATAGCGGGAGCTTCTACAATGAGCAGTTCTTC.

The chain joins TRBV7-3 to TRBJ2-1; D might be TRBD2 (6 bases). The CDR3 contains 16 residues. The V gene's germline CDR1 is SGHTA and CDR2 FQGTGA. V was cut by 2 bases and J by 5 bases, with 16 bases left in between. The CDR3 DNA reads TGTGCCAGCAGCTTATACGGGATTAGCGGTAACAATGAGCAGTTCTTC. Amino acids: CASSLYGISGNNEQFF. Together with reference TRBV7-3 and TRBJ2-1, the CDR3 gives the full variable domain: GAGVSQTPSNKVTEKGKYVELRCDPISGHTALYWYRQSLGQGPEFLIYFQGTGAADDSGLPNDRFFAVRPEGSVSTLKIQRTERGDSAVYLCASSLYGISGNNEQFFGPGTRLTVL.

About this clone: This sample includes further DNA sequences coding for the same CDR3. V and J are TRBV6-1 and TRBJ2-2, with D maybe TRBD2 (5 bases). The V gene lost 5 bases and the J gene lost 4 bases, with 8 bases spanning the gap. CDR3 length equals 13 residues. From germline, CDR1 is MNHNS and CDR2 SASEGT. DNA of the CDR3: TGTGCCAGCAGTCGGGGTGGCACCGGGGAGCTGTTTTTT. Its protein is CASSRGGTGELFF.

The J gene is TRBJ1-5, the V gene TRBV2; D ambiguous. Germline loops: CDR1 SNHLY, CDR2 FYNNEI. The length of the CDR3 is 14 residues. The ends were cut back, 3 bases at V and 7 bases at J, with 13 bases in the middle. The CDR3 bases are TGTGCCAGCAGTGATGACGGAATCCTACAGCCCCAGCATTTT. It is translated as CASSDDGILQPQHF.

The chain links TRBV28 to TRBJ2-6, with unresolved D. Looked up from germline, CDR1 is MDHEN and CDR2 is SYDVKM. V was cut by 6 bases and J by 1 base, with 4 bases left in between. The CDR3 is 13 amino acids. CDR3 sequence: CASRESGANVLTF. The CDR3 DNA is TGTGCCAGCAGGGAGTCTGGGGCCAACGTCCTGACTTTC.

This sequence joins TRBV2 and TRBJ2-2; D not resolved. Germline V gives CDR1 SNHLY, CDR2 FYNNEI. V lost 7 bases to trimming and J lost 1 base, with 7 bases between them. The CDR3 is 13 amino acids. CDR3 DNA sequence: TGTGCCAGCACCGGGCTGAACACCGGGGAGCTGTTTTTT. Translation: CASTGLNTGELFF. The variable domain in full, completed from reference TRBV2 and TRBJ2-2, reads EPEVTQTPSHQVTQMGQEVILRCVPISNHLYFYWYRQILGQKVEFLVSFYNNEISEKSEIFDDQFSVERPDGSNFTLKIRSTKLEDSAMYFCASTGLNTGELFFGEGSRLTVL.

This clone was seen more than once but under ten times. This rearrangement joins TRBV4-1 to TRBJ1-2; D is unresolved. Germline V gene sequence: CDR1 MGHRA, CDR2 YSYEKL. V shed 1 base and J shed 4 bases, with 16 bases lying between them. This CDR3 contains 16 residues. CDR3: CASSQGIQLPLYGYTF. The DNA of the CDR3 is TGCGCCAGCAGCCAAGGTATCCAGCTACCGCTCTATGGCTACACCTTC.

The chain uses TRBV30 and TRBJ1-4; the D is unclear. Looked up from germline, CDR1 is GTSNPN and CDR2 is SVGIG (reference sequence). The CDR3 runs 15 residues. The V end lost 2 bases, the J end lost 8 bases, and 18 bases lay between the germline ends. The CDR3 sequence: CAWSISLPPGEKLFF. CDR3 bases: TGTGCCTGGAGTATCTCACTACCTCCCGGGGAAAAACTGTTTTTT. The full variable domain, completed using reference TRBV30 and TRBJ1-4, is SQTIHQWPATLVQPVGSPLSLECTVEGTSNPNLYWYRQAAGRGLQLLFYSVGIGQISSEVPQNLSASRPQDRQFILSSKKLLLSDSGFYLCAWSISLPPGEKLFFGSGTQLSVL.

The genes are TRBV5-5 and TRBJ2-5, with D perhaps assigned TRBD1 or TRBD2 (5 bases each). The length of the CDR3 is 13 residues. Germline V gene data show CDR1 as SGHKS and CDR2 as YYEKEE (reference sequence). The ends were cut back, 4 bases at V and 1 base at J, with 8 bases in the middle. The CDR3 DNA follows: TGTGCCAGCAGCCGGGGCGGCCAAGAGACCCAGTACTTC. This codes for CASSRGGQETQYF. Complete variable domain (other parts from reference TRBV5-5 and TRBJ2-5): DAGVTQSPTHLIKTRGQQVTLRCSPISGHKSVSWYQQVLGQGPQFIFQYYEKEERGRGNFPDRFSARQFPNYSSELNVNALLLGDSALYLCASSRGGQETQYFGPGTRLLVL.

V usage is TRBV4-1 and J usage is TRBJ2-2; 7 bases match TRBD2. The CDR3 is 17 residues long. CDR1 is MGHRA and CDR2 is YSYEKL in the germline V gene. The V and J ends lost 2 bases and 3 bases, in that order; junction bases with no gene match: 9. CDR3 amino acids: CASSQTPTSIYTGELFF. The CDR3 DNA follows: TGCGCCAGCAGCCAAACTCCGACTAGCATTTACACCGGGGAGCTGTTTTTT.

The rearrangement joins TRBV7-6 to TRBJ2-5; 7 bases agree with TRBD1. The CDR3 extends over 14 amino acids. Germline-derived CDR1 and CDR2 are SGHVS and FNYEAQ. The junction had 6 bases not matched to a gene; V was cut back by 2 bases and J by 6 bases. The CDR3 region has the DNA TGTGCCAGCAGCTTAACAGGGGATGCAAAGACCCAGTACTTC. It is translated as CASSLTGDAKTQYF.

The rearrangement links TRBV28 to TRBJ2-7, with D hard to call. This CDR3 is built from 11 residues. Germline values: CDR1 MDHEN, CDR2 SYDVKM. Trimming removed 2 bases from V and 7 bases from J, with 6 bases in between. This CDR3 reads CASSLGQEQYF. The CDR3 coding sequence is TGTGCCAGCAGTTTAGGGCAAGAGCAGTACTTC. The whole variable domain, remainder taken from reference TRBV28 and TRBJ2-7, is DVKVTQSSRYLVKRTGEKVFLECVQDMDHENMFWYRQDPGLGLRLIYFSYDVKMKEKGDIPEGYSVSREKKERFSLILESASTNQTSMYLCASSLGQEQYFGPGTRLTVT.

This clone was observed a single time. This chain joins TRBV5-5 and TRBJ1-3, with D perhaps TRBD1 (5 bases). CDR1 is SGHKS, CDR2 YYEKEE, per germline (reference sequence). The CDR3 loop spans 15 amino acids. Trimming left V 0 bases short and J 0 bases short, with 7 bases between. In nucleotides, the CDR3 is TGTGCCAGCAGCTTGGACAGGCTCTCTGGAAACACCATATATTTT. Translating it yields CASSLDRLSGNTIYF.

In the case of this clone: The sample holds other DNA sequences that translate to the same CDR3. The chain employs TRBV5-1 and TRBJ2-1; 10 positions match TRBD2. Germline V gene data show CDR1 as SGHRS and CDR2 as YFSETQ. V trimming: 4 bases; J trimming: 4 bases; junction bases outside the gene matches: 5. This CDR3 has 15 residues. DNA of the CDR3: TGCGCCAGCAGCCATGGACTAGCGGATTACAATGAGCAGTTCTTC. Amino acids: CASSHGLADYNEQFF.

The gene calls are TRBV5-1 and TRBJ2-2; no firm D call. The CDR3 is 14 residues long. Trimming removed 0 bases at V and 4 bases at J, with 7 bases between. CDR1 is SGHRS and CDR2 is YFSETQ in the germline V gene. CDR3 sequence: CASSLEAPTGELFF. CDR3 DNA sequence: TGCGCCAGCAGCTTGGAAGCTCCCACCGGGGAGCTGTTTTTT.

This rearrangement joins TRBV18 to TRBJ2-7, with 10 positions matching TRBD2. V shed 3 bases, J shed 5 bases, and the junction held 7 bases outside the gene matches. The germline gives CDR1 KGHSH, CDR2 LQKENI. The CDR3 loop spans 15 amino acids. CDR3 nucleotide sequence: TGTGCCAGCTCACCCACAGCGGGAGGGCCTCACGAGCAGTACTTC. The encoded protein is CASSPTAGGPHEQYF.